The present entry profiles one T cell receptor (beta chain) with its context. Its target is unknown. Profiling relied on immunoSEQ multiplex PCR, and the TCRdb table lists in-frame clones only, not all of them. The table records 120,000 or so clones, roughly nine tenths of them present only once. The data belong to a study of T cell responses to AZD1222 COVID-19 vaccine. Study-wide results and caveats: Without day 14 samples, only post-peak T cell repertoires were studied. Dominant at 160-218 and 743-854, vaccine-associated CD4 TCRs also spanned spike.

The germline CDR1 and CDR2 sequences are LGHNT and FRNRAP. The CDR3 spans 14 residues. V lost 7 bases and J lost 6; bases outside the gene matches: 9. The origin of this receptor is an adult in good health. The sequencing used peripheral blood, collected on day 0 of AZD1222 vaccination. The rearrangement joins TRBV12-5 to TRBJ1-1; 9 bases line up with TRBD1. The CDR3 DNA reads as TGTGCTAGTGCCGATAGGGACAGGGTCCCTGAAGCTTTCTTT. Its translation is CASADRDRVPEAFF.